The rows below give T cell receptor beta chains drawn from one sample of a study of cytomegalovirus exposure and HLA in healthy donors. Measured with immunoSEQ multiplex PCR; TCRdb has only the in-frame clones, and not every one. The data show more than 150,000 clones, with approximately 84% seen just once and over 2.5% held by the top ten. Sequences were obtained from PBMCs. The receptors stem from a woman aged 45-65 years in good health and CMV-seropositive. CDR3s include the opening cysteine and the closing phenylalanine or tryptophan. D genes are given only for firm matches. Only part of the rows carry a size: once, few, many, or a class if the clone is expanded.

clone_size: .; j_call: TRBJ1-3; d_call: TRBD1; v_call: TRBV5-1; cdr3_nt: TGCGCCAGCAGCGCGGGGGACAGGCTAACCATTGGAAACACCATATATTTT; cdr3_aa: CASSAGDRLTIGNTIYF
clone_size: few; j_call: TRBJ1-1; d_call: .; v_call: TRBV4-3; cdr3_nt: TGCGCCAGCAGCCCTTTCGGAGTGGGCACTGAAGCTTTCTTT; cdr3_aa: CASSPFGVGTEAFF
clone_size: once; j_call: TRBJ1-5; d_call: TRBD1; v_call: TRBV18; cdr3_nt: TGTGCCAGCTCCTACAGGGGGCAGAGTCAGCCCCAGCATTTT; cdr3_aa: CASSYRGQSQPQHF
clone_size: .; j_call: TRBJ2-2; d_call: TRBD2; v_call: TRBV7-2; cdr3_nt: TGTGCCAGCAGCTTTTTTGCGGGAGTGGGGACCGGGGAGCTGTTTTTT; cdr3_aa: CASSFFAGVGTGELFF
clone_size: .; j_call: TRBJ1-2; d_call: .; v_call: TRBV5-4; cdr3_nt: TGTGCCAGCAGCCCCCTCGCGGACTATGGCTACACCTTC; cdr3_aa: CASSPLADYGYTF
clone_size: .; j_call: TRBJ2-5; d_call: TRBD1; v_call: TRBV9; cdr3_nt: TGTGCCAGCAGAGTCACAGGGGCGGGTGATGAGACCCAGTACTTC; cdr3_aa: CASRVTGAGDETQYF
clone_size: .; j_call: TRBJ1-4; d_call: .; v_call: TRBV11-1; cdr3_nt: TGTGCCAGCAGCTTTGGCCCAACTAATGAAAAACTGTTTTTT; cdr3_aa: CASSFGPTNEKLFF
clone_size: .; j_call: TRBJ2-7; d_call: .; v_call: TRBV11-3; cdr3_nt: TGTGCCAGCAGCTTACGGGGCGACGGGAGCTACGAGCAGTACTTC; cdr3_aa: CASSLRGDGSYEQYF
clone_size: .; j_call: TRBJ2-7; d_call: TRBD2; v_call: TRBV27; cdr3_nt: TGTGCCAGCAAGAACGGGGGGACTAGCGGAAGCGAGCAGTACTTC; cdr3_aa: CASKNGGTSGSEQYF
clone_size: few; j_call: TRBJ2-5; d_call: .; v_call: TRBV7-7; cdr3_nt: TGTGCTAGCAGCGTAATCAGGGCGGCAGCCACATCTCAAGAGACCCAGTACTTC; cdr3_aa: CASSVIRAAATSQETQYF